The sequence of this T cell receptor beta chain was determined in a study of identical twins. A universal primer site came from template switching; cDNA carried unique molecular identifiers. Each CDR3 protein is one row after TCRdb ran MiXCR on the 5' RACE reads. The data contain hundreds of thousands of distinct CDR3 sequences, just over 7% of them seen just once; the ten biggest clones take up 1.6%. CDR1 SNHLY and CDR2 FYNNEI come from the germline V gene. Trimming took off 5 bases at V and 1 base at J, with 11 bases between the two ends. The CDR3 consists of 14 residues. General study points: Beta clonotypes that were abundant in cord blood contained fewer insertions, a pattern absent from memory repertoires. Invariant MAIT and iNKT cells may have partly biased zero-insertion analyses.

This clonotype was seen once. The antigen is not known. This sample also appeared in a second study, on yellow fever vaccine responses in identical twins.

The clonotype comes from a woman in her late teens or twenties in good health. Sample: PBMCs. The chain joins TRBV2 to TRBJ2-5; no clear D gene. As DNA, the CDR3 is TGTGCCAGCAGTACCCGGACCCTCCAAGAGACCCAGTACTTC. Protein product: CASSTRTLQETQYF.